This T cell receptor (beta chain) was documented in a study of tumor T cells in aggressive B-cell lymphoma. Repertoires were generated with immunoSEQ multiplex PCR, while TCRdb's copy carries only in-frame clones and drops some. The profile shows 3,000 to 4,500 clones, 86% of them singletons. J lost 3 bases, V lost 4 bases, and 9 bases had no gene match. CDR1 is SGHAT, CDR2 FQNNGV, per germline. This CDR3 comprises 15 residues. Sequencing used tumor tissue. This TCR was sampled from an adult with diffuse large B cell lymphoma. The rearrangement joins TRBV11-2 to TRBJ2-7, with 7 nucleotides matching TRBD2. CDR3 bases: TGTGCCAGCAGCTCCGAAACGGGGGGTTACTACGAGCAGTACTTC. It yields the protein CASSSETGGYYEQYF.